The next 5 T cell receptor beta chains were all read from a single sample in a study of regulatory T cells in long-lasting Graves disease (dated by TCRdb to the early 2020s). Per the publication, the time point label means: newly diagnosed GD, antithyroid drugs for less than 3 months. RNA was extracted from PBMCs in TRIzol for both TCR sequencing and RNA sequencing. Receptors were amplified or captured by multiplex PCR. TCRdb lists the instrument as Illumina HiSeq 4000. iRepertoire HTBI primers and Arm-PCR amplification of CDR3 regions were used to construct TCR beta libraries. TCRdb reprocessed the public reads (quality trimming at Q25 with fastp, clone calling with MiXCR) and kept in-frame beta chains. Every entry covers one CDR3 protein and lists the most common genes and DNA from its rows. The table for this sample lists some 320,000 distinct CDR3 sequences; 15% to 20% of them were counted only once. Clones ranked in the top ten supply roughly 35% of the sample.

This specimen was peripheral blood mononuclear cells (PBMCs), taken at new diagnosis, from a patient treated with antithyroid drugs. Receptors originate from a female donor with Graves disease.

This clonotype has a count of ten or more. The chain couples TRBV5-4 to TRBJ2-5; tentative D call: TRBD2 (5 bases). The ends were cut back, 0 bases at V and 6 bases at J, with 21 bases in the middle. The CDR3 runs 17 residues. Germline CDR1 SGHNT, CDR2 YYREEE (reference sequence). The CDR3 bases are TGTGCCAGCAGCTTGGGCGTGTCTAGTACGGGGATGAAGACCCAGTACTTC. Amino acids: CASSLGVSSTGMKTQYF.

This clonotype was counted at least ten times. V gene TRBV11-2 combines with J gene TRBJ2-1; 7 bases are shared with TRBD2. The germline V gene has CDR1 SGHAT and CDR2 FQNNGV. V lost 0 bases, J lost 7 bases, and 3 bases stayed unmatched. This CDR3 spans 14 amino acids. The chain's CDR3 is CASSLDGSGNEQFF. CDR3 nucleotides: TGTGCCAGCAGCTTAGATGGTAGCGGGAATGAGCAGTTCTTC.

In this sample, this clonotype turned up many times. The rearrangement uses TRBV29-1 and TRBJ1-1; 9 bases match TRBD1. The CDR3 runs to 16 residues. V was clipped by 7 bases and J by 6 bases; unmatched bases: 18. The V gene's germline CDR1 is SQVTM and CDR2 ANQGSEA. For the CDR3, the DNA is TGCAGCGGCATGGGGACAGGGTCTTCCGGGAGCGCTGAAGCTTTCTTT. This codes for CSGMGTGSSGSAEAFF.

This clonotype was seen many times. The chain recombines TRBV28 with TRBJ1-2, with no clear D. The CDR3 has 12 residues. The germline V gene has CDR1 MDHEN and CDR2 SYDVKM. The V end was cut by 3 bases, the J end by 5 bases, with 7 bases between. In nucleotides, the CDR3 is TGTGCCAGCAGTTTGCCCAAGTATGGCTACACCTTC. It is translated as CASSLPKYGYTF.

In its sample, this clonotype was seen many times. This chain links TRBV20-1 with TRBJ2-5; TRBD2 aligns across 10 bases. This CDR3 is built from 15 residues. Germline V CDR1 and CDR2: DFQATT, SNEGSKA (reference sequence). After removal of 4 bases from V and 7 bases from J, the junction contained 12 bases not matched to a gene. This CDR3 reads CSANKREGLWGTQYF. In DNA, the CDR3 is TGCAGTGCTAATAAGCGGGAGGGCTTGTGGGGGACCCAGTACTTC.